The source of this TCR beta chain is a study of graft-versus-host responses after intestinal transplantation. Looking at the study overall: Every one of the recipients received anti-thymocyte globulin induction and afterwards took tacrolimus and steroids for about 3 years. Overall study findings and caveats: Association was observed between peak circulating GvH clone levels and early post-transplant HvG declines.

A note on this clone: The antigen remains undetermined.

Sequencing was performed with immunoSEQ multiplex PCR; in TCRdb, only in-frame clones are kept and a portion is missing. The sample consists of approximately 24,000 clones, around 94% of them appearing once. This sequence originates from a human patient who received an intestinal transplant, so some T cells may come from the graft donor. The sequences come from PBMCs, collected approximately 30 days after intestinal transplant.

CDR3 residues: CASSLAGEQFF. The CDR3 DNA reads as TGCGCCAGCAGCTTGGCAGGAGAGCAGTTCTTC. V is TRBV5-1 and J is TRBJ2-1, with D hard to call. V lost 0 bases and J 10 bases, leaving 5 bases between the germline ends. The CDR3 spans 11 residues. The germline gives CDR1 SGHRS, CDR2 YFSETQ.